This T cell receptor (beta chain) was captured by sequencing in a study of T cells in Graves' hyperthyroidism and ophthalmopathy. This clonotype occurred a few times. One end of the junction varies from germline; a read error may be responsible. From RNA transcripts, TCR beta CDR3 regions were amplified. TCR CDR3 underwent first-round RT-PCR with the HTBI primer set. TCRdb called the multiplex PCR reads again in MiXCR, with one record for every CDR3 protein. The sample holds hundreds of thousands of distinct CDR3 sequences, roughly 40% seen once. Patients were excluded because of uncontrolled infection, other autoimmune disease, pregnancy or lactation. A roughly 9.1 ml volume of fresh peripheral blood provided the PBMCs. This receptor was identified in a man between 18 and 29 years old with Graves' hyperthyroidism. Sequenced: blood.

CDR3 sequence (DNA): TGCAGTGCCAGAGCTCCAGAAAGGGAGACCCAGTACTTC. It codes for CSARAPERETQYF. The rearrangement joins TRBV20-1 to TRBJ2-5; D is ambiguous. Germline CDR1 is DFQATT and CDR2 is SNEGSKA (reference sequence). The CDR3 is 13 amino acids.